Following are 18 T cell receptor beta chains from one sample sequenced in a study of blood T cell repertoires in COVID-19. Libraries were prepared by immunoSEQ multiplex PCR; TCRdb keeps only in-frame clonotypes and omits some of them. The sample holds 300,000 or so clones, roughly 90% seen once. Sequencing was performed on peripheral blood. The receptors originated from a woman in her thirties with COVID-19, enrolled during active disease.

The chain couples TRBV27 to TRBJ2-7; 8 bases agree with TRBD1. The CDR3 is 17 residues long. Looked up from germline, CDR1 is MNHEY and CDR2 is SMNVEV (reference sequence). Trimming cost V 3 bases and J 1 base; bases outside gene matches: 11. The CDR3 region is CASSFLSAGGRSYEQYF. The CDR3 region has the DNA TGTGCCAGCAGTTTCCTCTCCGCAGGGGGCCGTTCCTACGAGCAGTACTTC.

The chain carries TRBV5-1 and TRBJ1-1; 8 bases are a match to TRBD1. The CDR3 has 15 residues. The V gene's germline CDR1 is SGHRS and CDR2 YFSETQ. The V segment lost 4 bases and the J segment 3 bases; nucleotides outside the gene matches: 8. As DNA, the CDR3 is TGCGCCAGCAGCCCAGACAGGGGATCGGACACTGAAGCTTTCTTT. Translating gives CASSPDRGSDTEAFF.

The rearrangement joins TRBV7-3 to TRBJ2-3; 12 positions agree with TRBD2. Germline assignment: CDR1 SGHTA and CDR2 FQGTGA. The CDR3 has 17 residues. The V segment lost 3 bases and the J segment 0 bases; nucleotides outside the gene matches: 4. The CDR3 loop reads CASSFTTSGSSTDTQYF. The CDR3 DNA reads as TGTGCCAGCAGCTTTACGACTAGCGGGAGTAGCACAGATACGCAGTATTTT.

This chain joins TRBV6-1 and TRBJ1-5; D unresolved. V lost 3 bases and J lost 1, with 13 bases in between. The CDR3 extends over 16 amino acids. From germline, CDR1 is MNHNS and CDR2 SASEGT. The CDR3 sequence: CASSEADVASNQPQHF. CDR3 nucleotides: TGTGCCAGCAGTGAGGCCGATGTCGCAAGCAATCAGCCCCAGCATTTT.

The chain employs TRBV18 and TRBJ1-2, with a weak D call TRBD1 (6 bases). Germline V lookup: CDR1 KGHSH, CDR2 LQKENI. CDR3 size: 14 residues. The V end was cut by 0 bases, the J end by 3 bases, with 8 bases between. CDR3 nucleotide sequence: TGTGCCAGCTCACCACCGCCAGGGGACTATGGCTACACCTTC. Its protein is CASSPPPGDYGYTF.

This clone was seen a handful of times. V gene TRBV19 combines with J gene TRBJ1-1; no firm D call. Trimming stripped 6 bases from V and 0 bases from J, with 17 bases between. There are 16 residues in the CDR3. The V gene's germline CDR1 is LNHDA and CDR2 SQIVND (reference sequence). The CDR3 DNA is TGTGCCAGTAGCCCAATGGGGAGACGGATGAACACTGAAGCTTTCTTT. It codes for CASSPMGRRMNTEAFF.

The J gene is TRBJ1-5, the V gene TRBV28; no firm D call. Deletions cut 2 bases from V and 6 bases from J, with 11 bases between. CDR1 is MDHEN and CDR2 is SYDVKM in the germline V gene. The length of the CDR3 is 14 residues. The CDR3 loop reads CASSLMREGQPQHF. CDR3 sequence (DNA): TGTGCCAGCAGTTTAATGAGGGAAGGTCAGCCCCAGCATTTT.

This chain links TRBV7-9 with TRBJ1-5; D gene uncertain. Trimming left V 5 bases short and J 1 base short, with 15 bases between. The CDR3 length is 16 residues. From germline, CDR1 is SEHNR and CDR2 FQNEAQ (reference sequence). CDR3 amino acids: CASSPPSGDSNQPQHF. DNA for the CDR3: TGTGCCAGCAGCCCTCCTAGCGGTGACAGCAATCAGCCCCAGCATTTT. The variable domain in full, completed from reference TRBV7-9 and TRBJ1-5, reads DTGVSQNPRHKITKRGQNVTFRCDPISEHNRLYWYRQTLGQGPEFLTYFQNEAQLEKSRLLSDRFSAERPKGSFSTLEIQRTEQGDSAMYLCASSPPSGDSNQPQHFGDGTRLSIL.

The V call is TRBV30, the J call TRBJ2-1; a weak D match, TRBD2 (6 bases). The CDR3 is 15 amino acids. Trimming took off 0 bases at V and 6 bases at J, with 15 bases between the two ends. The germline CDR1 and CDR2 sequences are GTSNPN and SVGIG (reference sequence). Written as DNA, the CDR3 is TGTGCCTGGAGTGTAAGTCCTCTAGCGACCAATGAGCAGTTCTTC. Its protein is CAWSVSPLATNEQFF.

CDR3 residues: CASSSLAASSYNEQFF. CDR3 coding DNA: TGTGCCAGTAGTAGCTTGGCTGCTAGCTCCTACAATGAGCAGTTCTTC. The J gene is TRBJ2-1, the V gene TRBV19; D ambiguous. Trimming cost V 4 bases and J 0 bases, with 13 bases left between them. CDR1 is LNHDA and CDR2 is SQIVND in the germline V gene (reference sequence). The CDR3 consists of 16 residues.

The chain uses TRBV9 and TRBJ1-1; the D is unclear. Trimming left V 2 bases short and J 3 bases short, with 8 bases between. CDR3 size: 13 residues. The germline gives CDR1 SGDLS, CDR2 YYNGEE. CDR3 protein: CASSVSLDTEAFF. As DNA, the CDR3 is TGTGCCAGCAGCGTTTCTTTAGACACTGAAGCTTTCTTT.

The gene calls are TRBV5-1 and TRBJ1-4; 9 bases agree with TRBD1. Looked up from germline, CDR1 is SGHRS and CDR2 is YFSETQ. This CDR3 spans 17 amino acids. The trim removed 0 bases at V and 5 bases at J, leaving 8 bases unmatched. The CDR3 DNA reads TGCGCCAGCAGCTTGGGCTCCGGACAGGGGAGGAATGAAAAACTGTTTTTT. This sequence encodes CASSLGSGQGRNEKLFF.

V usage is TRBV19 and J usage is TRBJ2-3; 10 bases match TRBD1. J was trimmed by 0 bases and V by 2 bases; bases with no gene match: 5. This CDR3 is built from 17 residues. In germline, CDR1 is LNHDA, CDR2 SQIVND (reference sequence). CDR3 loop: CASSILLGQGSTDTQYF. DNA of the CDR3: TGTGCCAGTAGTATACTCCTGGGACAGGGGAGCACAGATACGCAGTATTTT.

The gene calls are TRBV28 and TRBJ1-5; 8 bases match TRBD1. Per germline, CDR1 MDHEN and CDR2 SYDVKM. V dropped 3 bases and J dropped 3; count of bases not matched to a gene: 4. CDR3 length: 15 amino acids. CDR3 amino acids: CASSLPGGNNQPQHF. DNA for the CDR3: TGTGCCAGCAGTTTGCCAGGGGGCAACAATCAGCCCCAGCATTTT.

The CDR3 sequence is CSVRRSSYNEQFF. The CDR3 DNA sequence: TGCAGCGTTAGGAGGAGCTCCTACAATGAGCAGTTCTTC. The chain is built from TRBV29-1 and TRBJ2-1, with D perhaps matching TRBD2 (5 bases). The V gene's germline CDR1 is SQVTM and CDR2 ANQGSEA. This CDR3 comprises 13 residues. V was pared by 5 bases and J by 0 bases, with 8 bases between.

V gene TRBV19 combines with J gene TRBJ2-3; D call uncertain. Trimming cost V 1 base and J 2 bases, with 4 bases left between them. The V gene's germline CDR1 is LNHDA and CDR2 SQIVND (reference sequence). This CDR3 spans 13 amino acids. CDR3 sequence: CASSIGYTDTQYF. As DNA, the CDR3 is TGTGCCAGTAGTATAGGCTACACAGATACGCAGTATTTT.

The chain links TRBV5-1 to TRBJ2-3; 8 bases match TRBD2. Trimming took 4 bases from V and 1 from J; bases not matched to a gene: 8. Germline CDR1 and CDR2: SGHRS and YFSETQ. The CDR3 covers 16 residues. The CDR3 spells CASSPSAGAGTDTQYF. As DNA, the CDR3 is TGCGCCAGCAGCCCTTCAGCGGGAGCTGGCACAGATACGCAGTATTTT.

This chain uses TRBV6-5 with TRBJ1-1; D possibly corresponds to TRBD1 (5 bases). The V gene's germline CDR1 is MNHEY and CDR2 SVGAGI. V was shortened by 5 bases and J by 9 bases, with 10 bases between the two germline ends. CDR3 size: 11 residues. CDR3 residues: CASSLAGQAFF. Written as DNA, the CDR3 is TGTGCCAGCAGTCTAGCGGGACAAGCTTTCTTT.